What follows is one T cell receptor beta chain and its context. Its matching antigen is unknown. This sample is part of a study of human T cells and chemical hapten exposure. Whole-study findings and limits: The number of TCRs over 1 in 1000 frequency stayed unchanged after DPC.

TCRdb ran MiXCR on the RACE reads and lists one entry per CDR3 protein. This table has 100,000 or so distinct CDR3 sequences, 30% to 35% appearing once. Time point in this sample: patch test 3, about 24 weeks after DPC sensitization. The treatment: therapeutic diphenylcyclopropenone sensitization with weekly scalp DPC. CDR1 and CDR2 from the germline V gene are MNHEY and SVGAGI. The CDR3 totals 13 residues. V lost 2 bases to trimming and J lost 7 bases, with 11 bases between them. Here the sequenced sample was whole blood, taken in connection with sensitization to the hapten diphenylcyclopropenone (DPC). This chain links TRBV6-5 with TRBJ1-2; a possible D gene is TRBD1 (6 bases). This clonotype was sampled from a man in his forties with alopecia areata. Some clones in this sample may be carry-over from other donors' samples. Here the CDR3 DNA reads TGTGCCAGCAGTTACGGACAGCTTCTTGGCTACACCTTC. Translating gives CASSYGQLLGYTF.